Listed below are T cell receptor beta chains from one sample, sequenced in a study of T cell repertoires in cytomegalovirus infection. Using its own MiXCR run on the reads, TCRdb lists one record per CDR3 protein. Of 450,000 to 550,000 distinct CDR3 sequences listed, about 15% are singletons. Sequencing was carried out using CD8+ T cells from PBMCs. The receptors come from a human donor in good health (CMV status not recorded). Some clones in this sample may be carry-over from other donors' samples. CDR3s include the opening cysteine and the closing phenylalanine or tryptophan. The D gene is left open where the match is weak. A row's size may be missing; if present it is once, few, many or a size class.

clone_size,d_call,v_call,j_call,cdr3_aa,cdr3_nt
-,TRBD2,TRBV6-5,TRBJ2-1,CASSYWTSGSIHEQFF,TGTGCCAGCAGTTACTGGACTAGCGGGAGTATCCATGAGCAGTTCTTC
many,-,TRBV27,TRBJ1-1,CASSLGREGTEAFF,TGTGCCAGCAGTTTGGGCAGGGAAGGAACTGAAGCTTTCTTT
many,TRBD2,TRBV11-3,TRBJ2-1,CASSIRGGYQGEQFF,TGTGCCAGCAGCATTCGGGGGGGCTATCAGGGTGAGCAGTTCTTC
-,TRBD2,TRBV7-8,TRBJ2-5,CASGRGTSGETQYF,TGTGCCAGCGGCCGGGGGACTAGCGGTGAGACCCAGTACTTC
-,-,TRBV27,TRBJ2-7,CASTPYGGGHEQYF,TGTGCCAGCACGCCCTATGGGGGAGGCCACGAGCAGTACTTC
-,TRBD2,TRBV28,TRBJ2-7,CASSHSSYSGRFYEQYF,TGTGCCAGCAGCCACTCTAGTTATAGCGGGAGGTTTTACGAGCAGTACTTC
many,TRBD1,TRBV27,TRBJ1-2,CASTATGDHGYTF,TGTGCCAGCACCGCGACAGGGGATCATGGCTACACCTTC
many,TRBD1,TRBV7-9,TRBJ2-1,CASSSDRVGADNEQFF,TGTGCCAGCAGCTCAGACAGGGTCGGGGCTGACAATGAGCAGTTCTTC
few,TRBD1,TRBV7-9,TRBJ2-5,CASSLRQGSSKETQYF,TGTGCCAGCAGCTTAAGACAGGGAAGTTCCAAAGAGACCCAGTACTTC
many,-,TRBV7-8,TRBJ1-5,CASSPTGPYSNQPQHF,TGTGCCAGCAGCCCTACAGGTCCTTATAGCAATCAGCCCCAGCATTTT
-,-,TRBV9,TRBJ1-1,CASSGFKTEAFF,TGTGCCAGCAGCGGGTTTAAGACTGAAGCTTTCTTT
many,TRBD2,TRBV28,TRBJ2-1,CASSFSGTDNEQFF,TGTGCCAGCAGTTTTAGCGGGACGGACAATGAGCAGTTCTTC
few,TRBD1,TRBV9,TRBJ1-2,CASSAGQGIDGYTF,TGTGCCAGCAGCGCCGGACAGGGGATCGATGGCTACACCTTC
many,-,TRBV19,TRBJ2-7,CASSPYPRGYEQYF,TGTGCCAGTAGCCCATATCCCCGGGGTTACGAGCAGTACTTC
many,TRBD2,TRBV2,TRBJ2-3,CASSQLAGSTDTQYF,TGTGCCAGCAGCCAACTAGCGGGGAGCACAGATACGCAGTATTTT
-,-,TRBV27,TRBJ2-3,CASSSGRSDTQYF,TGTGCCAGCAGTTCTGGTCGGTCAGATACGCAGTATTTT
-,TRBD2,TRBV7-8,TRBJ2-3,CASSFITLAGGLADTQYF,TGTGCAAGCAGCTTTATTACACTAGCGGGGGGCTTGGCGGATACGCAGTATTTT
many,TRBD1,TRBV12-3/TRBV12-4,TRBJ2-7,CASSKTGTGPYEQYF,TGTGCCAGCAGTAAGACCGGGACAGGTCCCTACGAGCAGTACTTC
-,TRBD1,TRBV10-2,TRBJ1-3,CASSARTGEGGNTIYF,TGCGCCAGCAGTGCCAGGACAGGGGAAGGTGGAAACACCATATATTTT